The rows below give T cell receptor beta chains drawn from one sample of a study of cytomegalovirus exposure and HLA in healthy donors. Profiling relied on immunoSEQ multiplex PCR, and the TCRdb table lists in-frame clones only, not all of them. The sample lists about 260,000 clones, less than 95% occurring once. Sequenced input: PBMCs. These receptors originate from a woman in her 30s in good health and CMV-seronegative. Both conserved end residues are part of each CDR3. Each record gives: J gene, V gene, D gene, clone size, CDR3 protein, CDR3 DNA. D genes are given only for firm matches. Size is stated for part of the rows, as once, few or many counts, or as a class when the clone is expanded.

J: TRBJ2-7
V: TRBV10-1
D: TRBD1
size: -
CDR3: CASGQDSYEQYF
DNA: TGCGCCAGTGGACAGGACTCCTACGAGCAGTACTTC

J: TRBJ2-2
V: TRBV7-9
D: -
size: -
CDR3: CASSTKVRDPNTGELFF
DNA: TGTGCCAGCAGCACAAAGGTCAGGGACCCGAACACCGGGGAGCTGTTTTTT

J: TRBJ2-2
V: TRBV4-2
D: -
size: -
CDR3: CASSQEGANTGELFF
DNA: TGTGCCAGCAGCCAAGAGGGGGCGAACACCGGGGAGCTGTTTTTT

J: TRBJ2-7
V: TRBV6-5
D: TRBD2
size: -
CDR3: CASHPSGSSSYEQYF
DNA: TGTGCCAGTCACCCTAGCGGTTCGAGCTCCTACGAGCAGTACTTC

J: TRBJ2-7
V: TRBV4-3
D: -
size: once
CDR3: CASSQGSGSGEQYF
DNA: TGCGCCAGCAGCCAAGGTTCGGGGTCTGGCGAGCAGTACTTC

J: TRBJ2-7
V: TRBV30
D: -
size: -
CDR3: CAWSVTRDYEQYF
DNA: TGTGCCTGGAGTGTAACCAGGGACTACGAGCAGTACTTC

J: TRBJ2-1
V: TRBV11-2
D: TRBD1
size: once
CDR3: CASTIRGGTGGSDEQFF
DNA: TGTGCCAGCACCATTAGGGGGGGGACAGGGGGCTCGGATGAGCAGTTCTTC

J: TRBJ2-3
V: TRBV28
D: -
size: -
CDR3: CASFSSPGTDTQYF
DNA: TGTGCCTCTTTTTCGTCTCCCGGCACAGATACGCAGTATTTT

J: TRBJ2-3
V: TRBV11-3
D: -
size: -
CDR3: CASSADGLDTQYF
DNA: TGTGCCAGCAGCGCCGACGGTTTAGATACGCAGTATTTT

J: TRBJ1-1
V: TRBV6-5
D: -
size: -
CDR3: CASSYLDTNTEAFF
DNA: TGTGCCAGCAGTTACCTTGATACGAACACTGAAGCTTTCTTT

J: TRBJ1-2
V: TRBV28
D: -
size: -
CDR3: CASSSYRDYILNYGYTF
DNA: TGTGCCAGCAGTTCATACCGGGACTACATCCTAAACTATGGCTACACCTTC

J: TRBJ1-1
V: TRBV28
D: -
size: -
CDR3: CASSPRGLRTEAFF
DNA: TGTGCCAGCAGTCCCCGGGGGCTGAGGACTGAAGCTTTCTTT

J: TRBJ2-7
V: TRBV6-5
D: -
size: -
CDR3: CASGWGTGYEQYF
DNA: TGTGCCAGCGGATGGGGGACGGGGTACGAGCAGTACTTC

J: TRBJ2-6
V: TRBV5-3
D: -
size: -
CDR3: CARSLGAVVLTF
DNA: TGTGCCAGAAGCTTGGGGGCAGTGGTCCTGACTTTC

J: TRBJ1-5
V: TRBV2
D: TRBD1
size: -
CDR3: CASSRDRGRQPQHF
DNA: TGTGCCAGCAGCCGCGACAGGGGGCGTCAGCCCCAGCATTTT

J: TRBJ2-7
V: TRBV9
D: TRBD1
size: -
CDR3: CASSVAAQGAYEQYF
DNA: TGTGCCAGCAGCGTAGCGGCACAGGGGGCTTACGAGCAGTACTTC

J: TRBJ2-7
V: TRBV11-3
D: TRBD2
size: -
CDR3: CASSLRGGERGVRYEQYF
DNA: TGTGCCAGCAGCTTGCGGGGCGGAGAGCGGGGGGTCAGGTACGAGCAGTACTTC

J: TRBJ2-7
V: TRBV27
D: -
size: once
CDR3: CASTPRGGSYEQYF
DNA: TGTGCCAGCACTCCCCGCGGAGGGTCCTACGAGCAGTACTTC

J: TRBJ2-7
V: TRBV5-1
D: -
size: once
CDR3: CASSPQMGDEQYF
DNA: TGCGCCAGCAGCCCCCAGATGGGGGACGAGCAGTACTTC

J: TRBJ2-1
V: TRBV6-5
D: TRBD1
size: -
CDR3: CASSVDRGGNEQFF
DNA: TGTGCCAGCAGCGTGGACAGGGGCGGCAATGAGCAGTTCTTC

J: TRBJ2-7
V: TRBV7-6
D: -
size: -
CDR3: CASSPADAPGEQYF
DNA: TGTGCCAGCAGCCCGGCGGACGCCCCGGGCGAGCAGTACTTC

J: TRBJ2-3
V: TRBV5-6
D: -
size: once
CDR3: CASSLYRETDTQYF
DNA: TGTGCCAGCAGCTTGTACCGGGAGACAGATACGCAGTATTTT

J: TRBJ2-5
V: TRBV27
D: TRBD2
size: -
CDR3: CASSLSWAGGLETQYF
DNA: TGTGCCAGCAGTTTATCATGGGCGGGAGGGCTTGAGACCCAGTACTTC

J: TRBJ1-5
V: TRBV5-1
D: -
size: -
CDR3: CASSLDGFNQPQHF
DNA: TGCGCCAGCAGCTTGGACGGATTCAATCAGCCCCAGCATTTT